This T cell receptor beta chain derives from a study of PD-1 blockade in classical Hodgkin lymphoma (dated by TCRdb to the early 2020s). In terms of the full investigation: Nivolumab dosing was 3 mg/kg intravenously every 2 weeks, continuing until either disease progression or unacceptable toxicity. A peripheral blood immune signature of response to PD-1 blockade in classical Hodgkin lymphoma was defined using TCR beta sequencing and CyTOF. On the study overall, not on this receptor specifically: The study was restricted to a single clinical trial cohort, and the causes of repertoire differences, possibly disease activity or prior therapy, were left undefined. CD4+ but not CD8+ TCR diversity rose significantly by C4D1 (p=0.0027 vs p=0.16), most apparent in complete responders (p=0.02). Diversity was lower in patients who began nivolumab less than 1 year after ASCT, so these patients were left out of later analyses to avoid confounding by immune reconstitution. Baseline TCR diversity was reported to be lower in newly diagnosed patients than in healthy donors and to be lower still in relapsed/refractory patients. Trial patients achieving complete response had baseline diversity similar to newly diagnosed patients, whereas partial responders and progressors had significantly lower diversity.

Note on this clone: Its cognate antigen has yet to be identified. Base qualities are missing; no much larger clone stands one base away.

Explained via the paper, the time point label denotes: cycle 1 day 1 (C1D1), immediately before nivolumab initiation. Relapse after autologous stem cell transplantation had occurred in all trial patients, and cohorts A, B and C were distinguished by prior brentuximab vedotin exposure. A total of more than 55 patients with relapsed/refractory classical Hodgkin lymphoma made up the trial cohort, and each patient's best overall response was complete response, partial response or progressive disease. In the multi-cohort phase II CheckMate 205 trial, trial patients received single-agent nivolumab. An independent review committee assessed best overall response by applying the 2007 International Working Group response criteria. Trial PBMCs were collected immediately before nivolumab initiation (C1D1) and during therapy at cycle 2 day 1 and cycle 4 day 1. Peripheral blood was collected in 8 mL Vacutainer Cell Preparation Tubes, from which PBMCs were isolated by centrifugation and then cryopreserved.

Including cysteine and phenylalanine, the CDR3 has 14 amino acids. Only CDR3 DNA remains: 42 bases, in frame from the first base. V is cut by 3 bases and J by 0 bases, and the space between the germline ends is 6 bases. The germline V gene provides CDR1 MDHEN and CDR2 SYDVKM. Genomic DNA was extracted with the Qiagen DNeasy kit from unsorted PBMCs and from negatively selected CD4+ and CD8+ fractions. TCR beta CDR3 regions were amplified by immunoSEQ multiplex PCR using primers annealing to V and J segments. A synthetic immune receptor repertoire was used to minimize amplification bias, and any residual bias was removed computationally once sequencing was done. The paper's processing steps were these. Custom Python scripts were used to quantify repertoire diversity as the Shannon entropy index. Unsorted, CD4+ and CD8+ repertoires were analyzed separately, except for combined analyses in which CD4+ and CD8+ sequences were merged in silico. Clonal expansion was defined as a frequency increase of at least 2-fold after treatment compared with C1D1, and clones undetected at baseline were assigned a pseudocount of 0.5. Clones with 0 or 1 copy at C1D1 were defined as singleton clones, while clones with 2 or more copies were defined as non-singleton clones. Clones expanded in unsorted samples were assigned a CD4+, CD8+ or unknown annotation through matching of protein sequences in sorted samples from the same patient. Wilcoxon tests on paired samples were used to test diversity changes from C1D1 to C4D1. In TCRdb, the immuneACCESS table is reduced to in-frame sequences with V and J assigned. These tables do not hold every clone; where another copy was compared, an unresolved V gene accounts for under half, and the others remain unexplained. That table supplies the V and J calls and clone size; D and trimming were determined from the DNA. Here the sample has 40,000 or so clones; approximately 87% occur a single time. The top ten clones comprise 8.5% to 10% of the sample.

The chain was built from TRBV28 and TRBJ2-4; no D gene can be assigned with confidence. The TCR sequence derives from a human donor with classical Hodgkin lymphoma. Here the sequenced sample was peripheral blood mononuclear cells (PBMCs), taken at baseline. The bases are TGTGCCAGCAGTTTGAGGCTAGCCAAAAACATTCAGTACTTC. Translated, this gives CASSLRLAKNIQYF.